The 29 T cell receptor beta chains reported below all come from one sample, sequenced in a study of cytomegalovirus exposure and HLA in healthy donors. Amplification used 60 Vbeta primers and 13 Jbeta primers. TCRdb's table, derived via immunoSEQ multiplex PCR, lists solely in-frame clones and lacks some. The sample holds about 140,000 clones; roughly four fifths are singletons and the top ten take roughly 9.7%. The specimen was PBMCs. The receptors here all came from a woman aged 60-75 years in good health and CMV-seropositive.

The chain has TRBV6-5 and TRBJ1-5; D possibly corresponds to TRBD1 (6 bases). Trimming pared 2 bases from V and 6 bases from J, leaving 11 bases between. Per germline, CDR1 MNHEY and CDR2 SVGAGI. There are 14 residues in the CDR3. CDR3 protein: CASSYLQGTQPQHF. In DNA, the CDR3 is TGTGCCAGCAGTTACCTGCAGGGGACTCAGCCCCAGCATTTT.

The chain joins TRBV4-3 to TRBJ2-3, with 10 bases fitting TRBD1. Germline V gene lookup returns CDR1 LGHNA and CDR2 YSLEER. The CDR3 is made up of 17 amino acids. V was clipped by 2 bases and J by 0 bases; unmatched bases: 5. CDR3 DNA sequence: TGCGCCAGCAGCCAACAGACAGGGGGCTCTAGCACAGATACGCAGTATTTT. Protein: CASSQQTGGSSTDTQYF.

V is TRBV7-2 and J is TRBJ2-3; D gene uncertain. V lost 5 bases, J lost 0 bases, and 9 bases lay in between. The CDR3 is made up of 14 amino acids. Germline assignment: CDR1 SGHTA and CDR2 FQGNSA. CDR3 sequence (DNA): TGTGCCAGCAGCCAACGACTCAGCACAGATACGCAGTATTTT. Its protein is CASSQRLSTDTQYF.

Written as DNA, the CDR3 is TGTGCCATCAGTGATGAGGGGGTGAACACTGAAGCTTTCTTT. Translating gives CAISDEGVNTEAFF. The V call is TRBV10-3, the J call TRBJ1-1; possible D gene TRBD1, 6 bases. CDR3 size: 14 residues. Germline CDR1 and CDR2: ENHRY and SYGVKD. Trimming took 3 bases from V and 0 from J, leaving 8 bases between them.

V and J are TRBV10-2 and TRBJ2-2; maybe TRBD2 (5 bases). This CDR3 spans 14 amino acids. Germline V gene lookup returns CDR1 WSHSY and CDR2 SAAADI. The ends were cut back, 6 bases at V and 6 bases at J, with 14 bases in the middle. CDR3 loop: CASREDYPAGELFF. CDR3 coding DNA: TGCGCCAGCAGGGAAGACTACCCCGCCGGGGAGCTGTTTTTT.

The V gene is TRBV7-9, the J gene TRBJ2-5; 7 bases align to TRBD1. CDR1 and CDR2 (germline): SEHNR, FQNEAQ (reference sequence). The ends lost 5 bases at V and 3 bases at J; junction bases unmatched: 6. This CDR3 region has 14 residues. The chain's CDR3 is CASSTWDRKETQYF. CDR3 in DNA: TGTGCCAGCAGCACTTGGGACAGAAAAGAGACCCAGTACTTC. Variable domain in full (rest from reference TRBV7-9 and TRBJ2-5): DTGVSQNPRHKITKRGQNVTFRCDPISEHNRLYWYRQTLGQGPEFLTYFQNEAQLEKSRLLSDRFSAERPKGSFSTLEIQRTEQGDSAMYLCASSTWDRKETQYFGPGTRLLVL.

The genes are TRBV5-6 and TRBJ1-2; 10 nucleotides match TRBD1. The CDR3 totals 17 residues. CDR1 SGHDT and CDR2 YYEEEE come from the germline V gene. V gave up 4 bases and J gave up 6 bases; unmatched junction bases: 15. This CDR3 is CASSHPGQGKGINGYTF. CDR3 nucleotides: TGTGCCAGCAGCCACCCGGGACAGGGGAAAGGAATTAATGGCTACACCTTC.

A few counts support this clone. The chain is built from TRBV7-3 and TRBJ2-7; 9 bases fit TRBD2. This CDR3 has 15 amino acids. The trim removed 1 base at V and 5 bases at J, leaving 6 bases unmatched. The germline V gene encodes CDR1 SGHTA and CDR2 FQGTGA. CDR3 residues: CASSLNAGGSHEQYF. The CDR3 bases are TGTGCCAGCAGCTTAAATGCGGGAGGGTCCCACGAGCAGTACTTC.

This chain links TRBV7-9 with TRBJ2-1; D is perhaps TRBD2 (6 bases). The CDR3 covers 11 residues. V lost 4 bases and J lost 10, with 8 bases in between. Germline CDR1 and CDR2: SEHNR and FQNEAQ (reference sequence). CDR3 residues: CASSWRVEQFF. The CDR3 region has the DNA TGTGCCAGCAGCTGGAGGGTCGAGCAGTTCTTC.

The rearrangement joins TRBV7-2 to TRBJ1-5; D remains unclear. The V gene lost 5 bases and the J gene lost 0 bases, with 17 bases spanning the gap. This CDR3 spans 17 amino acids. CDR1 is SGHTA and CDR2 is FQGNSA in the germline V gene. CDR3 bases: TGTGCCAGCAGCACAAGGTGGGGAGGCTATAGCAATCAGCCCCAGCATTTT. Protein: CASSTRWGGYSNQPQHF. The full variable domain, in which reference TRBV7-2 and TRBJ1-5 provide the parts outside the CDR3, is GAGVSQSPSNKVTEKGKDVELRCDPISGHTALYWYRQSLGQGLEFLIYFQGNSAPDKSGLPSDRFSAERTGGSVSTLTIQRTQQEDSAVYLCASSTRWGGYSNQPQHFGDGTRLSIL.

The gene calls are TRBV6-1 and TRBJ2-5; 7 nucleotides align to TRBD2. The J segment lost 3 bases and the V segment lost 4 bases, leaving 17 bases of the junction unmatched. CDR1 and CDR2 (germline): MNHNS, SASEGT. This CDR3 comprises 18 residues. CDR3 protein: CASSGGASLAAVKETQYF. The CDR3 nucleotides are TGTGCCAGCAGTGGAGGGGCCTCTCTAGCGGCCGTAAAAGAGACCCAGTACTTC.

This chain connects TRBV7-3 to TRBJ2-3; 10 positions match TRBD2. In germline, CDR1 is SGHTA, CDR2 FQGTGA. CDR3 size: 16 residues. V dropped 4 bases and J dropped 0; count of bases not matched to a gene: 4. The CDR3 sequence: CASSSGLAASTDTQYF. The CDR3 bases are TGTGCCAGCAGCTCTGGACTAGCGGCTAGCACAGATACGCAGTATTTT.

J is TRBJ1-6 and V is TRBV25-1; D remains unclear. In germline, CDR1 is MGHDK, CDR2 SYGVNS. The CDR3 runs to 14 residues. V lost 6 bases and J lost 7, with 13 bases in between. The CDR3 DNA reads TGTGCCAGCAGGGCCCCAGGAACCAATTCACCCCTCCACTTT. Amino acids: CASRAPGTNSPLHF.

This clone was picked up one time. The chain employs TRBV6-6 and TRBJ1-3; D gene unclear. The ends were cut back, 9 bases at V and 0 bases at J, with 12 bases in the middle. The CDR3 totals 14 residues. Germline assignment: CDR1 MNHNY and CDR2 SVGAGI (reference sequence). For the CDR3, the DNA is TGTGCCAGTAAACAGTTATCCTCTGGAAACACCATATATTTT. Protein sequence: CASKQLSSGNTIYF.

This CDR3 is CASSPRQAQETQYF. The CDR3 DNA follows: TGTGCCAGCAGCCCCCGACAGGCCCAAGAGACCCAGTACTTC. This chain links TRBV7-2 with TRBJ2-5, with D perhaps TRBD1 (6 bases). V dropped 5 bases and J dropped 1 base, with 11 bases sitting between them. The germline gives CDR1 SGHTA, CDR2 FQGNSA. The CDR3 consists of 14 residues.

This clone appeared a few times. The junction shows a germline mismatch at one end, possibly a read error. The J gene is TRBJ2-5, the V gene TRBV4-1; 7 nucleotides line up with TRBD2. The CDR3 length is 15 residues. The germline V gene has CDR1 MGHRA and CDR2 YSYEKL. CDR3 protein: CASSQESGAQETQYF. In nucleotides, the CDR3 is TGCGCCAGCAGTCAAGAGAGCGGGGCCCAAGAGACCCAGTACTTC.

V is TRBV7-3 and J is TRBJ2-1, with 7 bases identical to TRBD2. V was clipped by 8 bases and J by 6 bases; unmatched bases: 10. Germline V gene sequence: CDR1 SGHTA, CDR2 FQGTGA. There are 14 residues in the CDR3. CDR3 amino acids: CASGRAPYPNEQFF. The CDR3 DNA reads TGTGCCAGCGGGAGGGCCCCCTACCCCAATGAGCAGTTCTTC.

The V call is TRBV5-4, the J call TRBJ2-7, with TRBD2 matching over 8 bases. Germline V lookup: CDR1 SGHNT, CDR2 YYREEE (reference sequence). J was trimmed by 7 bases and V by 4 bases; bases with no gene match: 10. This CDR3 spans 14 amino acids. CDR3 sequence: CASSTPSGLQEQYF. In DNA form, the CDR3 reads TGTGCCAGCAGCACACCTAGCGGGCTGCAGGAGCAGTACTTC.

V and J are TRBV29-1 and TRBJ2-5; D not certain. Per the germline V gene, CDR1 is SQVTM and CDR2 is ANQGSEA. V was cut by 0 bases and J by 4 bases, with 15 bases left in between. There are 15 residues in the CDR3. The CDR3 sequence is CSVEDLEFSGETQYF. CDR3 DNA sequence: TGCAGCGTTGAAGATCTCGAGTTTTCGGGAGAGACCCAGTACTTC.

This chain joins TRBV5-4 and TRBJ2-1; maybe TRBD1 (5 bases). Trimming removed 4 bases at V and 7 bases at J, with 12 bases between. In germline, CDR1 is SGHNT, CDR2 YYREEE (reference sequence). CDR3 length: 13 residues. DNA for the CDR3: TGTGCCAGCAGCCTTGGCAGGGCAAATGAGCAGTTCTTC. This codes for CASSLGRANEQFF.

This clone has just a few counts. The J gene is TRBJ2-7, the V gene TRBV5-8, with 8 bases aligning to TRBD1. Germline assignment: CDR1 SGHTS and CDR2 YDEGEE. V lost 1 base, J lost 7 bases, and 4 bases stayed unmatched. CDR3 length: 13 residues. The DNA for the CDR3 is TGTGCCAGCAGCTTGCAGGGGGCGCGTGAGCAGTACTTC. The encoded protein is CASSLQGAREQYF.

The rearrangement joins TRBV2 to TRBJ1-1; 7 nucleotides align to TRBD1. CDR3 length equals 15 residues. Germline CDR1 reads SNHLY; CDR2 reads FYNNEI. Losses at the gene ends were 8 bases for V and 1 base for J; bases not matched to a gene: 10. Here the CDR3 DNA reads TGTGCCAGCCGCCAAAGGACAGGAACGAACACTGAAGCTTTCTTT. Its protein is CASRQRTGTNTEAFF.

The chain carries TRBV19 and TRBJ1-2; perhaps TRBD1 as D (6 bases). Trimming left V 8 bases short and J 0 bases short, with 10 bases between. The CDR3 is made up of 13 amino acids. Looked up from germline, CDR1 is LNHDA and CDR2 is SQIVND (reference sequence). CDR3 protein: CASQDSPNYGYTF. The CDR3 DNA is TGTGCCAGTCAGGACAGCCCTAACTATGGCTACACCTTC.

The chain joins TRBV29-1 to TRBJ2-5, with 8 bases identical to TRBD2. There are 13 residues in the CDR3. CDR1 SQVTM and CDR2 ANQGSEA come from the germline V gene. V dropped 7 bases and J dropped 7; count of bases not matched to a gene: 11. CDR3 coding DNA: TGCAGCGCTGAGGGGGGACTAGATGGGACCCAGTACTTC. Protein product: CSAEGGLDGTQYF.

This clone has just a few counts. The V gene is TRBV28, the J gene TRBJ1-4; 7 nucleotides agree with TRBD1. V trimming: 6 bases; J trimming: 7 bases; junction bases outside the gene matches: 8. Germline-derived CDR1 and CDR2 are MDHEN and SYDVKM. This CDR3 is built from 14 residues. This chain's CDR3 is CASSLQGEAEKLFF. CDR3 nucleotides: TGTGCCAGCAGCCTCCAGGGGGAGGCTGAAAAACTGTTTTTT.

The chain carries TRBV6-1 and TRBJ2-1; a possible D gene is TRBD1 (7 bases). Trimming removed 4 bases at V and 8 bases at J, with 15 bases between. Germline V gene data show CDR1 as MNHNS and CDR2 as SASEGT. The CDR3 spans 14 residues. The CDR3, as DNA: TGTGCCAGCAGTGGCAGGGGGGAAGTCGATGAGCAGTTCTTC. This encodes CASSGRGEVDEQFF.

The genes are TRBV7-6 and TRBJ2-2, with no clear D. This CDR3 has 15 residues. The V and J ends lost 1 base and 2 bases respectively, with 8 bases between them. CDR1 is SGHVS and CDR2 is FNYEAQ in the germline V gene. CDR3 coding DNA: TGTGCCAGCAGCTTAGTCGGTCCCAACACCGGGGAGCTGTTTTTT. Amino acids: CASSLVGPNTGELFF.

V usage is TRBV7-8 and J usage is TRBJ2-7, with 7 nucleotides matching TRBD2. This CDR3 has 14 residues. The V and J ends lost 5 bases and 7 bases, in that order; junction bases with no gene match: 11. CDR1 and CDR2 from the germline V gene are SGHVS and FQNEAQ. CDR3: CASSQRGGAVEQYF. CDR3 bases: TGTGCCAGCAGCCAGCGGGGCGGGGCCGTTGAGCAGTACTTC.

The genes are TRBV9 and TRBJ1-2, with 8 bases aligning to TRBD1. J lost 4 bases, V lost 5 bases, and 7 bases had no gene match. The CDR3 length is 14 residues. Germline loops: CDR1 SGDLS, CDR2 YYNGEE. The CDR3 region has the DNA TGTGCCAGCAGGAAACAGGGGGGTGGCTATGGCTACACCTTC. Amino acids: CASRKQGGGYGYTF.